This T cell receptor (beta chain) derives from a study of Ad26.COV2.S vaccination and SARS-CoV-2 variants. Study context: Intramuscularly, Ad26.COV2.S was given either once or twice, 56 days apart.

The CDR3 spans 13 residues. Trimming cost V 6 bases and J 4 bases, with 12 bases left between them. Per germline, CDR1 MNHEY and CDR2 SVGAGI. The study's findings and limits: Spike-specific CD8+ and CD4+ T cell responses reportedly showed substantial breadth after vaccination. The study found similar non-spike TCR breadth in vaccine and placebo recipients. Overall T cell responses may have been underestimated by the analyses of TCR breadth and depth.

The assay was immunoSEQ multiplex PCR, and TCRdb's table has in-frame clones only and misses some. The data contain around 420,000 clones, roughly 90% of them singletons. Treatment meaning: approximately 18 received Ad26.COV2.S at low or high dose, single or two shots; about 5 received placebo; per-sample allocation not given. It was on day 63 after the first vaccine or placebo injection that samples were taken. This clone was recorded once. Antigen specificity is unknown. The chain uses TRBV6-5 and TRBJ1-2; D gene uncertain. This sequence was found in a person between 18 and 60 years old who received the Ad26.COV2.S COVID-19 vaccine or a placebo. Sample: peripheral blood, taken in a trial of Ad26.COV2.S vaccine versus placebo. CDR3 in DNA: TGTGCCAGCAGCTCCGGGAGGACCTATGGCTACACCTTC. It is translated as CASSSGRTYGYTF.